One sample yielded the 17 T cell receptor beta chains listed below, sequenced in a study of blood T cell repertoires in COVID-19. Repertoires were generated with immunoSEQ multiplex PCR, while TCRdb's copy carries only in-frame clones and drops some. The sample includes roughly 140,000 clones, roughly 81% seen only once; the top ten take 8% to 9%. Sequenced: peripheral blood. Every receptor here comes from a human donor with acute or convalescent COVID-19. The donor label of this sample is uncertain.

The genes are TRBV4-2 and TRBJ1-5; D might be TRBD1 (6 bases). The CDR3 runs 18 residues. Germline values: CDR1 LGHNA, CDR2 YNFKEQ. V dropped 0 bases and J dropped 0 bases, with 15 bases sitting between them. The CDR3 is CASSQEGGEQYSNQPQHF. In nucleotides, the CDR3 is TGTGCCAGCAGCCAAGAAGGGGGGGAACAATATAGCAATCAGCCCCAGCATTTT.

This chain joins TRBV5-5 and TRBJ1-1; D is uncertain. The CDR3 loop spans 14 amino acids. The germline V gene encodes CDR1 SGHKS and CDR2 YYEKEE (reference sequence). V was pared by 4 bases and J by 3 bases, with 13 bases between. CDR3 bases: TGTGCCAGCAGCGGGTGGGAGGGCGACACTGAAGCTTTCTTT. Protein: CASSGWEGDTEAFF.

The V and J genes are TRBV27 and TRBJ2-5; tentative D call: TRBD2 (5 bases). Deletions cut 5 bases from V and 2 bases from J, with 12 bases between. The germline V gene encodes CDR1 MNHEY and CDR2 SMNVEV (reference sequence). CDR3 length: 14 amino acids. CDR3 in amino acids: CASSRYGLQETQYF. The CDR3 bases are TGTGCCAGCAGTCGCTACGGACTTCAAGAGACCCAGTACTTC.

V usage is TRBV9 and J usage is TRBJ2-3; 9 bases match TRBD2. Trimming cost V 5 bases and J 1 base; bases outside gene matches: 8. The germline CDR1 and CDR2 sequences are SGDLS and YYNGEE. This CDR3 is 16 amino acids long. CDR3 loop: CASSDPAGGGTDTQYF. Here the CDR3 DNA reads TGTGCCAGCAGTGATCCAGCGGGGGGAGGCACAGATACGCAGTATTTT.

V usage is TRBV2 and J usage is TRBJ2-7, with D tentatively TRBD2 (5 bases). CDR1 is SNHLY, CDR2 FYNNEI, per germline. The CDR3 consists of 15 residues. Trimming pared 7 bases from V and 3 bases from J, leaving 19 bases between. The CDR3 region is CASMRMADGSYEQYF. The CDR3 DNA sequence: TGTGCCAGCATGAGGATGGCCGATGGGAGCTACGAGCAGTACTTC.

This chain uses TRBV3-1 (or the pseudogene TRBV3-2) with TRBJ1-1; D is unresolved. The V gene's germline CDR1 is LGHDT and CDR2 YNNKEL (reference sequence). The CDR3 covers 14 residues. V was cut by 1 base and J by 1 base, with 7 bases left in between. The chain's CDR3 is CASSQGHQNTEAFF. DNA of the CDR3: TGTGCCAGCAGCCAAGGGCACCAGAACACTGAAGCTTTCTTT.

The gene calls are TRBV2 and TRBJ2-3; perhaps TRBD2 as D (6 bases). Germline V lookup: CDR1 SNHLY, CDR2 FYNNEI. This CDR3 is 14 amino acids long. Trimming took off 6 bases at V and 1 base at J, with 11 bases between the two ends. The DNA for the CDR3 is TGTGCCAGCAGCGGGGGTGTAGGCACAGATACGCAGTATTTT. Translated, it gives CASSGGVGTDTQYF.

The chain has TRBV2 and TRBJ2-2; TRBD2 might be the D (7 bases). Germline CDR1 reads SNHLY; CDR2 reads FYNNEI. The length of the CDR3 is 15 residues. The V and J ends lost 0 bases and 7 bases respectively, with 12 bases between them. DNA of the CDR3: TGTGCCAGCAGTGAAGCGCTGGGGGGGCGCGGGGAGCTGTTTTTT. Its translation: CASSEALGGRGELFF.

This clone was seen only once. The J gene is TRBJ1-1, the V gene TRBV6-5, with D possibly matching TRBD1 (6 bases). This CDR3 is built from 14 residues. V was pared by 6 bases and J by 0 bases, with 11 bases between. Looked up from germline, CDR1 is MNHEY and CDR2 is SVGAGI. The CDR3 sequence: CASSWTAMNTEAFF. DNA of the CDR3: TGTGCCAGCAGCTGGACAGCTATGAACACTGAAGCTTTCTTT.

The chain uses TRBV7-9 and TRBJ1-1; D not resolved. V was pared by 5 bases and J by 4 bases, with 11 bases between. This CDR3 contains 13 residues. Germline CDR1 and CDR2: SEHNR and FQNEAQ (reference sequence). DNA for the CDR3: TGTGCCAGCAGCCCGGTCCGCGGCACTGAAGCTTTCTTT. Its translation is CASSPVRGTEAFF.

The rearrangement joins TRBV19 to TRBJ2-2, with 14 nucleotides matching TRBD2. The germline V gene encodes CDR1 LNHDA and CDR2 SQIVND (reference sequence). With 7 bases clipped from V and 1 base from J, the junction kept 5 bases outside the gene matches. The CDR3 spans 17 residues. The CDR3 DNA reads TGTGCCAGTACACGGACTAGCGGGGGGATGAACACCGGGGAGCTGTTTTTT. Its protein is CASTRTSGGMNTGELFF.

The CDR3: CASSASDLYGYTF. CDR3 DNA: TGTGCCAGCAGCGCCTCGGACTTATATGGCTACACCTTC. The chain couples TRBV9 to TRBJ1-2, with D hard to call. The CDR3 is 13 amino acids. V lost 3 bases and J lost 5, with 11 bases in between. The germline gives CDR1 SGDLS, CDR2 YYNGEE.

Comments on this clone: The sample carries other DNA sequences with the same CDR3. This chain joins TRBV5-1 and TRBJ2-1, with 10 bases lining up with TRBD1. Per the germline V gene, CDR1 is SGHRS and CDR2 is YFSETQ. The CDR3 has 15 residues. The V segment lost 2 bases and the J segment 6 bases; nucleotides outside the gene matches: 5. CDR3 in DNA: TGCGCCAGCAGCTTCGGACAGGGGGGTAGCAATGAGCAGTTCTTC. Translation gives CASSFGQGGSNEQFF.

This clone was seen just once. CDR3 sequence (DNA): TGTGCCAGCAGCCAAGATACAGGGGTGAACACCGGGGAGCTGTTTTTT. It is translated as CASSQDTGVNTGELFF. The rearrangement uses TRBV3-1 (or the pseudogene TRBV3-2) and TRBJ2-2; 7 bases line up with TRBD1. The germline V gene encodes CDR1 LGHDT and CDR2 YNNKEL (reference sequence). This CDR3 has 16 amino acids. After removal of 0 bases from V and 1 base from J, the junction contained 2 bases not matched to a gene.

This clone has a handful of counts. The V and J genes are TRBV27 and TRBJ2-7; TRBD2 might be the D (6 bases). CDR3 length equals 12 residues. Germline V CDR1 and CDR2: MNHEY, SMNVEV (reference sequence). V gave up 2 bases and J gave up 4 bases, with 6 bases separating them. The CDR3 bases are TGTGCCAGCAGTTTAGGAGGGTACGAGCAGTACTTC. It yields the protein CASSLGGYEQYF.

The chain has TRBV15 and TRBJ2-7; 7 nucleotides align to TRBD1. V was clipped by 0 bases and J by 3 bases; unmatched bases: 5. The germline V gene encodes CDR1 LNHNV and CDR2 YYDKDF (reference sequence). The CDR3 runs to 15 residues. The CDR3, as DNA: TGTGCCACCAGCAGAGAACAGGGGTACCTCTACGAGCAGTACGTC. It encodes CATSREQGYLYEQYV.

CDR3 nucleotide sequence: TGTGCCACCAGTGAACGGGGAATCAGGCCTGAAGCTTTCTTT. Encoded protein: CATSERGIRPEAFF. V is TRBV24-1 and J is TRBJ1-1; D ambiguous. Germline CDR1 is KGHDR and CDR2 is SFDVKD. The germline V and J ends were trimmed by 4 bases and 6 bases, with 14 bases remaining between them. The CDR3 sequence is 14 residues long.